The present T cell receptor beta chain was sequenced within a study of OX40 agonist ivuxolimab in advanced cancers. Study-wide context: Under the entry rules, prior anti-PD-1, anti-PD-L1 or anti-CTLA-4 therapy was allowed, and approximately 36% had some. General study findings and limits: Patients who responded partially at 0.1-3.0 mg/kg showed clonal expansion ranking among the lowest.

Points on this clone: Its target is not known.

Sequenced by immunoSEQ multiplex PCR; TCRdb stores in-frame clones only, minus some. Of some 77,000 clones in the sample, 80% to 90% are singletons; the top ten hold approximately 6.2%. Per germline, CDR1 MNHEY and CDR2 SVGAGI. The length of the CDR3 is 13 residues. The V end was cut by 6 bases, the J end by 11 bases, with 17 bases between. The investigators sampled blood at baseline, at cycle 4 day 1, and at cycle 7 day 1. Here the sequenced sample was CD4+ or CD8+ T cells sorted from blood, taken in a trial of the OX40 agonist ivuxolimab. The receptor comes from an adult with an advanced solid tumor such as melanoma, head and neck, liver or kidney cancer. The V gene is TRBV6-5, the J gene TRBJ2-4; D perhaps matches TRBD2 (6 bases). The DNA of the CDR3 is TGTGCCAGCAGCCTCGGGGGTCCGGCAGTTCAGTACTTC. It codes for CASSLGGPAVQYF.